This T cell receptor beta chain originates from a study of technical replicates of blood from a handful of donors. Repertoires were generated with immunoSEQ multiplex PCR, while TCRdb's copy carries only in-frame clones and drops some. This sample has approximately 75,000 clones, with approximately 75% found just once. The sequence came from a human donor in good health. Some clones in this sample may be carry-over from other donors' samples. The sequenced material came from PBMCs.

CDR3 nucleotide sequence: TGTGCCAGCAGTGACCTAGGGACTAGCGGGGAGACCCAGTACTTC. Its protein product is CASSDLGTSGETQYF. The V gene is TRBV2, the J gene TRBJ2-5; 12 positions agree with TRBD2. CDR1 and CDR2 from the germline V gene are SNHLY and FYNNEI. With V trimmed by 3 bases and J by 5 bases, 4 bases remained unmatched. The CDR3 contains 15 residues. Full variable domain (rest looked up from reference TRBV2 and TRBJ2-5): EPEVTQTPSHQVTQMGQEVILRCVPISNHLYFYWYRQILGQKVEFLVSFYNNEISEKSEIFDDQFSVERPDGSNFTLKIRSTKLEDSAMYFCASSDLGTSGETQYFGPGTRLLVL.